The 21 T cell receptor beta chains given below trace back to one sample, sequenced in a study of patients and donors after allogeneic stem cell transplantation. TCRdb analysed the RT-PCR reads with MiXCR anew, one entry per CDR3 protein. The data contain more than 850,000 distinct CDR3 sequences, more than 15% of them singletons. Source material: blood, either unsorted or a sorted T cell fraction (not recorded which). These receptors were collected from a human donor who was either an allogeneic HSCT recipient or a stem cell or donor lymphocyte infusion donor (not recorded which). It is not recorded whose cells these are; they may come from a transplant donor.

This chain links TRBV6-2 or TRBV6-3 with TRBJ1-6; 9 nucleotides line up with TRBD1. V trimming: 0 bases; J trimming: 8 bases; junction bases outside the gene matches: 8. Per germline, CDR1 MNHEY and CDR2 SVGEGT. The CDR3 is made up of 17 amino acids. CDR3 nucleotides: TGTGCCAGCAGTTACTCTACTTCCGGGACAGGGTATTCACCCCTCCACTTT. Translation gives CASSYSTSGTGYSPLHF.

The chain couples TRBV6-1 to TRBJ2-7; tentatively, D is TRBD2 (6 bases). V gave up 6 bases and J gave up 0 bases, with 9 bases separating them. The CDR3 runs to 13 residues. Looked up from germline, CDR1 is MNHNS and CDR2 is SASEGT. The CDR3 DNA reads as TGTGCCAGCAGCCGGGAGCCCTCCTACGAGCAGTACTTC. Encoded protein: CASSREPSYEQYF.

This clonotype was observed at least ten times. The rearrangement links TRBV5-1 to TRBJ2-1; D could derive from TRBD1 or TRBD2 (6 bases each). The V end lost 0 bases, the J end lost 4 bases, and 11 bases lay between the germline ends. Germline V gives CDR1 SGHRS, CDR2 YFSETQ. The CDR3 is 15 amino acids. The CDR3 reads CASSLVGGKYNEQFF. As DNA, the CDR3 is TGCGCCAGCAGCTTGGTCGGGGGCAAATACAATGAGCAGTTCTTC. Using reference TRBV5-1 and TRBJ2-1 for the parts outside the CDR3, the full variable domain is KAGVTQTPRYLIKTRGQQVTLSCSPISGHRSVSWYQQTPGQGLQFLFEYFSETQRNKGNFPGRFSGRQFSNSRSEMNVSTLELGDSALYLCASSLVGGKYNEQFFGPGTRLTVL.

Many counts were recorded for this clonotype. The V and J genes are TRBV4-2 and TRBJ2-1, with a tentative D call TRBD1 (5 bases). This CDR3 has 14 amino acids. Per the germline V gene, CDR1 is LGHNA and CDR2 is YNFKEQ. The V gene lost 1 base and the J gene lost 3 bases, with 7 bases spanning the gap. CDR3 nucleotides: TGTGCCAGCAGCCAAGGCAGGGACTACAATGAGCAGTTCTTC. Protein product: CASSQGRDYNEQFF.

Only a few counts were recorded for this clonotype. The gene calls are TRBV7-8 and TRBJ2-1, with TRBD2 matching 8 bases. Germline V gives CDR1 SGHVS, CDR2 FQNEAQ. After removal of 4 bases from V and 5 bases from J, the junction contained 7 bases not matched to a gene. The CDR3 totals 15 residues. Written as DNA, the CDR3 is TGTGCCAGCAGCTCTCGGACTAGCCGGGACAATGAGCAGTTCTTC. Translated, it gives CASSSRTSRDNEQFF.

The chain uses TRBV4-3 and TRBJ1-2; 8 nucleotides agree with TRBD1. The CDR3 covers 15 residues. The trim removed 4 bases at V and 5 bases at J, leaving 9 bases unmatched. Per germline, CDR1 LGHNA and CDR2 YSLEER. CDR3 nucleotide sequence: TGCGCCAGCAGCCGAGACAGGGGATCGGGATATGGCTACACCTTC. It is translated as CASSRDRGSGYGYTF.

This clonotype occurred a few times. This sequence joins TRBV15 and TRBJ1-4; a weak D match, TRBD1 (5 bases). The CDR3 extends over 14 amino acids. Germline V CDR1 and CDR2: LNHNV, YYDKDF (reference sequence). V was pared by 4 bases and J by 3 bases, with 9 bases between. In nucleotides, the CDR3 is TGTGCCACCAGCACCGGACACTCTAATGAAAAACTGTTTTTT. Translated, it gives CATSTGHSNEKLFF.

This clonotype was seen only a few times. The chain couples TRBV11-1 to TRBJ2-3; 11 bases are a match to TRBD2. V gave up 4 bases and J gave up 2 bases; unmatched junction bases: 17. The germline V gene has CDR1 SGHAT and CDR2 FQDESV (reference sequence). The CDR3 sequence is 20 residues long. In DNA form, the CDR3 reads TGTGCCAGCAGCTGGTCCCCGCTAGCGGGGGGTCCCTTATCCACAGATACGCAGTATTTT. Translating it yields CASSWSPLAGGPLSTDTQYF.

This chain joins TRBV7-6 and TRBJ2-5, with TRBD2 as a possible D gene (5 bases). The V and J ends lost 9 bases and 0 bases respectively, with 14 bases between them. CDR3 length: 14 residues. Per the germline V gene, CDR1 is SGHVS and CDR2 is FNYEAQ. The CDR3 reads CASLPGGYQETQYF. CDR3 nucleotide sequence: TGTGCCAGTCTCCCGGGCGGGTACCAAGAGACCCAGTACTTC.

This chain connects TRBV29-1 to TRBJ2-2, with TRBD1 matching over 10 bases. Germline assignment: CDR1 SQVTM and CDR2 ANQGSEA. This CDR3 region has 18 residues. Trimming cost V 1 base and J 9 bases; bases outside gene matches: 17. CDR3 bases: TGCAGCGTTGAAGCCAGAAGCCGGGACAGGGGTTTGGAGCGGGAGCTGTTTTTT. Protein product: CSVEARSRDRGLERELFF.

The CDR3 DNA reads TGCAGTGCTAGACTAGCGGCTGCCTACGAGCAGTACTTC. It encodes CSARLAAAYEQYF. V and J are TRBV20-1 and TRBJ2-7; 7 nucleotides agree with TRBD2. V was pared by 2 bases and J by 2 bases, with 3 bases of the junction left unmatched. Germline CDR1 is DFQATT and CDR2 is SNEGSKA (reference sequence). The CDR3 loop spans 13 amino acids.

This clonotype was seen only a few times. The chain uses TRBV4-3 and TRBJ2-7, with TRBD1 matching over 7 bases. The CDR3 totals 14 residues. Germline assignment: CDR1 LGHNA and CDR2 YSLEER. The V and J ends lost 3 bases and 4 bases, in that order; junction bases with no gene match: 6. The CDR3 loop reads CASSQVRGWYEQYF. The CDR3 DNA follows: TGCGCCAGCAGCCAGGTCAGGGGGTGGTACGAGCAGTACTTC.

The chain carries TRBV7-9 and TRBJ2-1, with D unresolved. This CDR3 spans 15 amino acids. CDR1 and CDR2 from the germline V gene are SEHNR and FQNEAQ (reference sequence). Between the trimmed V and J ends, which lost 2 bases and 4 bases, there was a span of 12 bases. The CDR3 DNA reads TGTGCCAGCAGCTTACAGGTTCTAGTTTACAATGAGCAGTTCTTC. It specifies CASSLQVLVYNEQFF.

This clonotype was detected a few times. The CDR3 region is CASSQDFRPMTPYNEQFF. The CDR3 nucleotides read TGCGCCAGCAGCCAAGATTTTCGACCGATGACCCCCTACAATGAGCAGTTCTTC. The chain links TRBV4-3 to TRBJ2-1; D is unclear. CDR1 is LGHNA, CDR2 YSLEER, per germline. Trimming took off 0 bases at V and 2 bases at J, with 17 bases between the two ends. CDR3 length: 18 amino acids.

The chain couples TRBV30 to TRBJ1-4; D gene ambiguous. Trimming shortened V by 0 bases and J by 7 bases, and 15 bases separated the two germline ends. The CDR3 runs 15 residues. Germline values: CDR1 GTSNPN, CDR2 SVGIG (reference sequence). The CDR3 protein is CAWSVRMGRIEKLFF. Written as DNA, the CDR3 is TGTGCCTGGAGTGTACGGATGGGGAGAATTGAAAAACTGTTTTTT.

This clonotype came up a few times. The chain has TRBV4-2 and TRBJ2-7; 12 positions agree with TRBD2. J was trimmed by 3 bases and V by 4 bases; bases with no gene match: 7. This CDR3 contains 16 residues. CDR1 is LGHNA, CDR2 YNFKEQ, per germline. CDR3 residues: CASSLSGTSGYYEQYF. The CDR3 nucleotides read TGTGCCAGCAGCCTCTCCGGGACTAGCGGGTACTACGAGCAGTACTTC.

The V call is TRBV20-1, the J call TRBJ1-2; D call uncertain. Trimming removed 0 bases at V and 4 bases at J, with 12 bases between. CDR3 length equals 14 residues. Germline CDR1 reads DFQATT; CDR2 reads SNEGSKA (reference sequence). This CDR3 reads CSARDYEGFYGYTF. CDR3 coding DNA: TGCAGTGCTAGAGATTACGAGGGATTCTATGGCTACACCTTC.

This clonotype has just a few counts. The rearrangement uses TRBV7-2 and TRBJ2-7, with D perhaps matching TRBD2 (6 bases). This CDR3 has 14 amino acids. The V gene's germline CDR1 is SGHTA and CDR2 FQGNSA. V dropped 8 bases and J dropped 3 bases, with 17 bases sitting between them. The CDR3 reads CASRDEGGHYEQYF. In DNA form, the CDR3 reads TGTGCCAGCCGGGATGAGGGAGGACACTACGAGCAGTACTTC. Complete variable domain (other parts from reference TRBV7-2 and TRBJ2-7): GAGVSQSPSNKVTEKGKDVELRCDPISGHTALYWYRQSLGQGLEFLIYFQGNSAPDKSGLPSDRFSAERTGGSVSTLTIQRTQQEDSAVYLCASRDEGGHYEQYFGPGTRLTVT.

V gene TRBV3-1 combines with J gene TRBJ2-3, with D possibly being TRBD2 (6 bases). The V end was cut by 4 bases, the J end by 3 bases, with 11 bases between. Germline values: CDR1 LGHDT, CDR2 YNNKEL (reference sequence). The CDR3 runs to 14 residues. The CDR3 bases are TGTGCCAGCAGCCTGACTAGTGATACAGATACGCAGTATTTT. This sequence encodes CASSLTSDTDTQYF.

This clonotype was seen only once. The chain is built from TRBV20-1 and TRBJ2-1; tentative D call: TRBD2 (7 bases). CDR3 length: 10 amino acids. Trimming left V 4 bases short and J 11 bases short, with 9 bases between. The germline V gene encodes CDR1 DFQATT and CDR2 SNEGSKA (reference sequence). The CDR3: CSATGGQQFF. The CDR3 DNA reads as TGCAGTGCTACCGGGGGGCAGCAGTTCTTC.

The chain joins TRBV2 to TRBJ2-3, with 13 positions matching TRBD2. Germline trimming cut 1 base from V and 4 bases from J; bases unmatched to any gene: 11. The germline V gene encodes CDR1 SNHLY and CDR2 FYNNEI. This CDR3 spans 19 amino acids. In DNA form, the CDR3 reads TGTGCCAGCAGTGAAGGACAGGCGGGACTAGCGGGATGGGCAGATACGCAGTATTTT. This encodes CASSEGQAGLAGWADTQYF.